The 13 T cell receptor beta chains presented below share a single source sample, sequenced in a study of early T cells in non-severe SARS-CoV-2 infection. TCRdb used MiXCR to reprocess the 5' RACE reads, holding one entry per CDR3 protein. The sample has 25,000 to 35,000 distinct CDR3 sequences, roughly 4.4% seen once. The sample consisted of whole blood. The origin of the receptors is an adult who was a healthcare worker with PCR-confirmed SARS-CoV-2 infection or an uninfected control (not recorded which).

This clonotype was observed many times. The chain has TRBV6-5 and TRBJ2-7; 15 bases are a match to TRBD2. Trimming took 3 bases from V and 7 from J; bases not matched to a gene: 4. This CDR3 is built from 15 residues. CDR1 and CDR2 from the germline V gene are MNHEY and SVGAGI. The CDR3 DNA follows: TGTGCCAGCAGTTATACCGGGACTAGCGGGAGGGAGCAGTACTTC. Protein product: CASSYTGTSGREQYF.

This clonotype was observed many times. J is TRBJ1-2 and V is TRBV5-1, with 8 bases identical to TRBD1. The germline CDR1 and CDR2 sequences are SGHRS and YFSETQ. This CDR3 is built from 13 residues. Germline trimming cut 1 base from V and 13 bases from J; bases unmatched to any gene: 9. The DNA of the CDR3 is TGCGCCAGCAGCTTGTCAGGACAGGGAGCCGGCACCTTC. Its protein is CASSLSGQGAGTF.

The chain uses TRBV14 and TRBJ1-1; D gene ambiguous. Trimming cost V 0 bases and J 6 bases, with 5 bases left between them. Germline loops: CDR1 SGHDN, CDR2 FVKESK. The CDR3 contains 12 residues. CDR3 residues: CASSQEHPEAFF. Here the CDR3 DNA reads TGTGCCAGCAGCCAAGAACACCCTGAAGCTTTCTTT. Combining the CDR3 with reference TRBV14 and TRBJ1-1 gives the whole variable domain EAGVTQFPSHSVIEKGQTVTLRCDPISGHDNLYWYRRVMGKEIKFLLHFVKESKQDESGMPNNRFLAERTGGTYSTLKVQPAELEDSGVYFCASSQEHPEAFFGQGTRLTVV.

This clonotype was observed at least ten times. The J gene is TRBJ2-2, the V gene TRBV9; maybe TRBD2 (6 bases). The germline V and J ends were trimmed by 0 bases and 1 base, with 13 bases remaining between them. CDR3 length: 17 residues. Germline assignment: CDR1 SGDLS and CDR2 YYNGEE. CDR3 in amino acids: CASSVALSGRNTGELFF. CDR3 nucleotide sequence: TGTGCCAGCAGCGTAGCTCTGTCCGGGAGGAACACCGGGGAGCTGTTTTTT.

Remarks on this clonotype: This clone may be a read error of a much larger clone one base away. The DNA of the CDR3 is TGTGCCAGCAGCCTACAGGGGGCGCATTCAACTACCCATGGCTACACCTTC. Translating gives CASSLQGAHSTTHGYTF. The chain couples TRBV7-9 to TRBJ1-2; 9 positions agree with TRBD1. The CDR3 runs to 17 residues. J lost 6 bases, V lost 5 bases, and 16 bases had no gene match. CDR1 is SEHNR and CDR2 is FQNEAQ in the germline V gene (reference sequence).

This clonotype was detected many times. The J gene is TRBJ2-7, the V gene TRBV6-2 or TRBV6-3; 8 bases match TRBD1. The length of the CDR3 is 15 residues. V lost 6 bases and J lost 3; bases outside the gene matches: 10. The germline V gene has CDR1 MNHEY and CDR2 SVGEGT. CDR3 in DNA: TGTGCCAGCAGCCAAGCCGGGACAGGCCACTACGAGCAGTACTTC. This sequence encodes CASSQAGTGHYEQYF.

This clonotype occurred many times. V usage is TRBV5-5 and J usage is TRBJ2-3; D gene unclear. The CDR3 extends over 17 amino acids. V lost 4 bases, J lost 2 bases, and 20 bases lay in between. From germline, CDR1 is SGHKS and CDR2 YYEKEE (reference sequence). The CDR3 DNA reads TGTGCCAGCAGCGCCCTGGCGTCAGGTTCCAACACAGATACGCAGTATTTT. This codes for CASSALASGSNTDTQYF. The complete variable domain, with remaining parts taken from reference TRBV5-5 and TRBJ2-3, reads DAGVTQSPTHLIKTRGQQVTLRCSPISGHKSVSWYQQVLGQGPQFIFQYYEKEERGRGNFPDRFSARQFPNYSSELNVNALLLGDSALYLCASSALASGSNTDTQYFGPGTRLTVL.

This clonotype occurred many times. The chain joins TRBV11-3 to TRBJ1-1, with D hard to call. The CDR3 is 14 residues long. V gave up 1 base and J gave up 4 bases, with 10 bases separating them. CDR1 and CDR2 (germline): SGHNT, YENEEA. CDR3 residues: CASSLASRGTEAFF. CDR3 coding DNA: TGTGCCAGCAGCTTAGCGTCTCGTGGCACTGAAGCTTTCTTT.

The gene calls are TRBV5-1 and TRBJ1-2, with 9 bases matching TRBD1. Germline values: CDR1 SGHRS, CDR2 YFSETQ. V trimming: 0 bases; J trimming: 7 bases; junction bases outside the gene matches: 25. The CDR3 contains 21 residues. CDR3 nucleotides: TGCGCCAGCAGCTTGGGTCTTCGGTCGGGACAGGGAAGTCGGCTGGCGGGTGGCTACACCTTC. Protein sequence: CASSLGLRSGQGSRLAGGYTF.

This clonotype has at least ten counts. V usage is TRBV14 and J usage is TRBJ2-1; D remains ambiguous. V gave up 6 bases and J gave up 7 bases, with 4 bases separating them. CDR3 length: 10 residues. The germline V gene encodes CDR1 SGHDN and CDR2 FVKESK. The CDR3 sequence is CASRVNEQFF. The CDR3 nucleotides read TGTGCCAGCAGAGTAAATGAGCAGTTCTTC.

This clonotype was detected many times. This chain uses TRBV27 with TRBJ1-1, with 9 bases fitting TRBD1. After removal of 7 bases from V and 5 bases from J, the junction contained 8 bases not matched to a gene. Germline-derived CDR1 and CDR2 are MNHEY and SMNVEV (reference sequence). The CDR3 extends over 14 amino acids. The DNA of the CDR3 is TGTGCCAGCAAAACAGGGGGCTTGGTAACTGAAGCTTTCTTT. Translation: CASKTGGLVTEAFF.

At least ten counts were recorded for this clonotype. The rearrangement links TRBV19 to TRBJ1-5, with D possibly matching TRBD1 (6 bases). V dropped 3 bases and J dropped 0 bases, with 9 bases sitting between them. Per the germline V gene, CDR1 is LNHDA and CDR2 is SQIVND (reference sequence). The CDR3 totals 15 residues. The CDR3 spells CASSIGQHSNQPQHF. The CDR3 DNA is TGTGCCAGTAGTATCGGACAGCATAGCAATCAGCCCCAGCATTTT.

This clonotype was counted many times. The V and J genes are TRBV24-1 and TRBJ2-3, with 9 bases that match TRBD2. Germline CDR1 is KGHDR and CDR2 is SFDVKD. The CDR3 is made up of 16 amino acids. After removal of 4 bases from V and 2 bases from J, the junction contained 6 bases not matched to a gene. The CDR3 reads CATSELTSGNTDTQYF. Here the CDR3 DNA reads TGTGCCACCAGTGAACTGACTAGCGGAAACACAGATACGCAGTATTTT.